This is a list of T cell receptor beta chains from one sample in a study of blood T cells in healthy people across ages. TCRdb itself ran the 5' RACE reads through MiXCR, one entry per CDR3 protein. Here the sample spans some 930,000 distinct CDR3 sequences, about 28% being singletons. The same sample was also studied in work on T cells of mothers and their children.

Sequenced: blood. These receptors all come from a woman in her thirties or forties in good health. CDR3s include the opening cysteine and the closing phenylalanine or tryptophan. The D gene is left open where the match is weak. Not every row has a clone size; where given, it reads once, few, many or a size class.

CAGSPQGNTGELFF | TGTGCCGGCAGCCCACAGGGTAACACCGGGGAGCTGTTTTTT | TRBJ2-2 | few | TRBV2 | NA
CSARAQGGYGYTF | TGCAGTGCTAGAGCTCAGGGAGGCTATGGCTACACCTTC | TRBJ1-2 | NA | TRBV20-1 | NA
CAGVGVEGTEAFF | TGTGCAGGGGTAGGGGTAGAGGGCACTGAAGCTTTCTTT | TRBJ1-1 | once | TRBV5-4 | NA
CASSLSGGDRGPGGYTF | TGTGCCAGCAGTTTAAGTGGGGGGGACAGGGGGCCTGGAGGCTACACCTTC | TRBJ1-2 | few | TRBV12-3/TRBV12-4 | TRBD1
CASSPTGTTGELFF | TGTGCCAGCTCACCAACCGGGACCACCGGGGAGCTGTTTTTT | TRBJ2-2 | few | TRBV18 | NA
CASSLHSLGQETQYF | TGTGCCAGCAGCTTACACTCATTAGGGCAAGAGACCCAGTACTTC | TRBJ2-5 | few | TRBV11-2 | NA
CASKAGQETQYF | TGTGCCAGCAAAGCGGGGCAAGAGACCCAGTACTTC | TRBJ2-5 | NA | TRBV2 | TRBD2
CASSPLRDSRYYEQYF | TGTGCCAGCAGTCCCCTCCGGGACAGTCGATATTACGAGCAGTACTTC | TRBJ2-7 | few | TRBV6-6 | TRBD1
CASSPSPDSGGGTQYF | TGTGCCAGCAGTCCCAGCCCGGACTCAGGAGGAGGGACCCAGTACTTC | TRBJ2-5 | NA | TRBV28 | NA
CASGGRRQLYEQYF | TGTGCCAGCGGGGGGAGACGACAGCTCTACGAGCAGTACTTC | TRBJ2-7 | NA | TRBV28 | NA
CASRAGTGGFRGYTF | TGTGCCAGCAGAGCCGGGACAGGGGGGTTCCGTGGCTACACCTTC | TRBJ1-2 | NA | TRBV28 | TRBD1
CASRPGTVNTGELFF | TGTGCCAGCAGACCCGGGACAGTGAACACCGGGGAGCTGTTTTTT | TRBJ2-2 | NA | TRBV12-3/TRBV12-4 | TRBD1
CAGRSRLAGTNAYEQYF | TGTGCCGGCAGATCTCGACTCGCCGGGACAAATGCCTACGAGCAGTACTTC | TRBJ2-7 | few | TRBV28 | NA
CSARDIWGSTDTQYF | TGCAGTGCTAGAGATATATGGGGATCCACAGATACGCAGTATTTT | TRBJ2-3 | few | TRBV20-1 | NA
CSVGGTRGGEQFF | TGCAGCGTTGGGGGAACTAGGGGTGGTGAGCAGTTCTTC | TRBJ2-1 | NA | TRBV29-1 | NA
CSARPRGGPGNEQFF | TGCAGTGCTAGACCACGGGGGGGCCCAGGTAATGAGCAGTTCTTC | TRBJ2-1 | few | TRBV20-1 | TRBD2
CASSQVVLYTQYF | TGTGCCAGCAGCCAAGTGGTTCTTTATACGCAGTATTTT | TRBJ2-3 | few | TRBV3-1 | NA
CASSPMTGGNYGYTF | TGTGCCAGCAGCCCGATGACAGGGGGTAACTATGGCTACACCTTC | TRBJ1-2 | NA | TRBV5-5 | TRBD1
CASSFLDSQETQYF | TGTGCCAGCAGCTTCCTGGACTCACAAGAGACCCAGTACTTC | TRBJ2-5 | few | TRBV7-9 | NA
CASSLGGGVGHTF | TGTGCCAGCAGCTTAGGCGGGGGTGTCGGCCACACCTTC | TRBJ1-2 | NA | TRBV7-9 | NA